The clone carrying this TCR beta chain was counted between two and nine times. This sample stems from a study of early T cells in non-severe SARS-CoV-2 infection. This CDR3 is 14 amino acids long. Germline-derived CDR1 and CDR2 are SGHVS and FQNEAQ. The ends were cut back, 11 bases at V and 8 bases at J, with 19 bases in the middle. One entry per CDR3 protein results from TCRdb running MiXCR on the 5' RACE reads. Of about 56,000 distinct CDR3 sequences in the sample, 10% to 13% are singletons; the top ten hold 6.5%. This TCR was recovered from an adult who was a healthcare worker with PCR-confirmed SARS-CoV-2 infection or an uninfected control (not recorded which). Material: whole blood. This sequence joins TRBV7-8 and TRBJ1-6; tentative D call: TRBD1 (5 bases). The CDR3 loop reads CAGRVAGRDSPLHF. The CDR3 DNA reads TGTGCCGGACGAGTGGCAGGGAGAGATTCACCCCTCCACTTT.